Shown below are 15 T cell receptor beta chains from a single sample sequenced in a study of T cell responses to AZD1222 COVID-19 vaccine. Sequenced by immunoSEQ multiplex PCR; TCRdb stores in-frame clones only, minus some. The data contain about 120,000 clones, approximately 89% of them seen just once; the ten biggest clones take up 4.5%. The source was peripheral blood, collected on day 0 of AZD1222 vaccination. All receptors derive from an adult in good health.

This clone was found once. The chain combines TRBV4-3 with TRBJ1-1, with D unclear. Germline-derived CDR1 and CDR2 are LGHNA and YSLEER. This CDR3 spans 15 amino acids. Trimming cost V 0 bases and J 5 bases, with 13 bases left between them. The CDR3 here is CASSQDLGARTEAFF. The CDR3 DNA follows: TGCGCCAGCAGCCAAGACTTGGGCGCGAGAACTGAAGCTTTCTTT.

The V and J genes are TRBV3-1 (or the pseudogene TRBV3-2) and TRBJ1-6; D not certain. This CDR3 comprises 18 residues. The V and J ends lost 7 bases and 0 bases respectively, with 19 bases between them. Germline-derived CDR1 and CDR2 are LGHDT and YNNKEL (reference sequence). CDR3 DNA sequence: TGTGCCAGCACCAATAAGCACCCTAGAAGCTCCTATAATTCACCCCTCCACTTT. As protein: CASTNKHPRSSYNSPLHF.

The chain combines TRBV29-1 with TRBJ1-2, with 7 nucleotides matching TRBD1. The V and J ends lost 1 base and 6 bases, in that order; junction bases with no gene match: 8. The CDR3 contains 14 residues. From germline, CDR1 is SQVTM and CDR2 ANQGSEA. CDR3 loop: CSVEVSRGKHGYTF. The CDR3, as DNA: TGCAGCGTTGAAGTGTCCAGGGGGAAACATGGCTACACCTTC.

The J gene is TRBJ1-1, the V gene TRBV2; the D gene is possibly TRBD1 (5 bases). Looked up from germline, CDR1 is SNHLY and CDR2 is FYNNEI. Trimming removed 6 bases at V and 1 base at J, with 12 bases between. The CDR3 contains 14 residues. CDR3 bases: TGTGCCAGCAGGGGCGGGACGGGGAACACTGAAGCTTTCTTT. This sequence encodes CASRGGTGNTEAFF.

V is TRBV3-1 (or the pseudogene TRBV3-2) and J is TRBJ1-1; D gene uncertain. The CDR3 runs to 11 residues. Germline V gene sequence: CDR1 LGHDT, CDR2 YNNKEL (reference sequence). Trimming cost V 4 bases and J 4 bases, with 4 bases left between them. Here the CDR3 DNA reads TGTGCCAGCAGCCGGGCCACTGAAGCTTTCTTT. Translated, it gives CASSRATEAFF.

The V gene is TRBV15, the J gene TRBJ1-4; TRBD1 matches at 8 bases. Germline V lookup: CDR1 LNHNV, CDR2 YYDKDF (reference sequence). The CDR3 is 18 residues long. After removal of 2 bases from V and 0 bases from J, the junction contained 8 bases not matched to a gene. DNA for the CDR3: TGTGCCACCAGCAGATCCGGACAGGGTAGGGCAACTAATGAAAAACTGTTTTTT. Translated: CATSRSGQGRATNEKLFF.

V usage is TRBV6-5 and J usage is TRBJ2-7; 8 bases match TRBD1. The germline CDR1 and CDR2 sequences are MNHEY and SVGAGI. J gave up 3 bases and V 8 bases, and 12 bases lay outside the gene matches. CDR3 length: 15 amino acids. The CDR3: CASGPGQVVSYEQYF. CDR3 coding DNA: TGTGCCAGCGGACCGGGACAGGTGGTTAGCTACGAGCAGTACTTC.

V is TRBV11-3 and J is TRBJ2-7, with D uncertain. This CDR3 is 12 amino acids long. The germline V gene has CDR1 SGHNT and CDR2 YENEEA. The V end was cut by 4 bases, the J end by 2 bases, with 6 bases between. CDR3 coding DNA: TGTGCCAGCAGCTCGCAGCCCTACGAGCAGTACTTC. Translation: CASSSQPYEQYF.

V gene TRBV9 combines with J gene TRBJ2-3, with TRBD2 identical over 10 bases. CDR3 length: 20 amino acids. Germline V gene lookup returns CDR1 SGDLS and CDR2 YYNGEE. Trimming removed 6 bases from V and 2 bases from J; junction bases left unmatched: 21. The CDR3 reads CASTPEGSGGFYRVTDTQYF. CDR3 nucleotide sequence: TGTGCCAGCACCCCTGAGGGTAGCGGGGGGTTCTATAGAGTCACAGATACGCAGTATTTT.

The chain combines TRBV5-1 with TRBJ2-2; TRBD1 agrees at 8 bases. Germline V CDR1 and CDR2: SGHRS, YFSETQ. This CDR3 contains 15 residues. V shed 5 bases and J 3 bases; nucleotides not matched to a gene: 6. The CDR3 spells CASRSGGADTGELFF. In nucleotides, the CDR3 is TGCGCCAGCAGATCAGGGGGCGCTGACACCGGGGAGCTGTTTTTT.

The CDR3 DNA reads as TGCGCCAGCAGTGCGGTCGGGGAGCTGTTTTTT. This codes for CASSAVGELFF. This chain connects TRBV10-2 to TRBJ2-2; D unresolved. Trimming stripped 4 bases from V and 7 bases from J, with 4 bases between. Germline assignment: CDR1 WSHSY and CDR2 SAAADI. CDR3 size: 11 residues.

V usage is TRBV7-9 and J usage is TRBJ1-2, with D perhaps matching TRBD1 (5 bases). This CDR3 comprises 15 residues. The germline V and J ends were trimmed by 4 bases and 8 bases, with 20 bases remaining between them. Germline loops: CDR1 SEHNR, CDR2 FQNEAQ (reference sequence). The CDR3 DNA sequence: TGTGCCAGCAGCTCATGGGAGGTAGGGGTCGGCGGCTACACCTTC. Protein product: CASSSWEVGVGGYTF.

Concerning this clone: At one boundary the junction diverges from the germline segment, which might be a read error. Other DNA sequences of this sample code for an identical CDR3. The gene calls are TRBV3-1 (or the pseudogene TRBV3-2) and TRBJ1-6; D is uncertain. The germline V gene has CDR1 LGHDT and CDR2 YNNKEL (reference sequence). There are 14 residues in the CDR3. The CDR3 protein is CASSQDWVRNELHF. In DNA form, the CDR3 reads TGTGCCAGCAGTCAAGATTGGGTGAGAAACGAGCTCCACTTT.

The V call is TRBV7-2, the J call TRBJ2-3; D might be TRBD1 (6 bases). The CDR3 runs to 12 residues. Germline-derived CDR1 and CDR2 are SGHTA and FQGNSA. V lost 2 bases and J 7 bases, leaving 7 bases between the germline ends. Here the CDR3 DNA reads TGTGCCAGCAGCTTACAGGGGTATACGCAGTATTTT. Translation gives CASSLQGYTQYF.

The rearrangement uses TRBV7-2 and TRBJ1-2; 9 bases fit TRBD1. The germline gives CDR1 SGHTA, CDR2 FQGNSA. With 5 bases clipped from V and 2 bases from J, the junction kept 6 bases outside the gene matches. The CDR3 is 15 residues long. The CDR3 sequence: CASSQAGTGNYGYTF. The DNA of the CDR3 is TGTGCCAGCAGCCAAGCCGGGACAGGGAACTATGGCTACACCTTC.